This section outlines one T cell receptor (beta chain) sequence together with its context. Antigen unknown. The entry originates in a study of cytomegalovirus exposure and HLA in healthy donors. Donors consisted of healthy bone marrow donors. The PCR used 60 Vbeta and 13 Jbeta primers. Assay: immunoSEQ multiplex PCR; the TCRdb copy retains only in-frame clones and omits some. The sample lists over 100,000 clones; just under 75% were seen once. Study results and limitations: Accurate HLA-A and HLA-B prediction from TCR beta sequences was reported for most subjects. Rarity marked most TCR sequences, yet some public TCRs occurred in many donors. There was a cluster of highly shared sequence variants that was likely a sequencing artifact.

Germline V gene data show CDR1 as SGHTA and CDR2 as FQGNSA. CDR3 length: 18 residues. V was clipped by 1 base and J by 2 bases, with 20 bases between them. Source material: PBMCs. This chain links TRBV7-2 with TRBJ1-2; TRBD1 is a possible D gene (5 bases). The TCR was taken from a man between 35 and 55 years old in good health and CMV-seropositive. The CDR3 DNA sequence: TGTGCCAGCAGCTTAGTTTCCACAGGAATGGGTCTCAACTATGGCTACACCTTC. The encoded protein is CASSLVSTGMGLNYGYTF.